This T cell receptor beta chain emerged from a study of response to subunit inactivated influenza vaccine. TCRdb analysed the RT-PCR reads with MiXCR anew, one entry per CDR3 protein. The repertoire holds about 620,000 distinct CDR3 sequences, with about an eighth as singletons. On this clonotype itself: Its matching antigen is unknown.

The study, taken as a whole, reports: Authors suggested that a seasonal influenza vaccination recruits few new T cells each time.

Material: PBMCs from blood, obtained on the day of vaccination. The TCR was taken from a man over 45 who received an inactivated influenza vaccine.

Here the CDR3 DNA reads TGCGCCAGCAGCGGGAGGGGGGGAAACAATGAGCAGTTCTTC. It yields the protein CASSGRGGNNEQFF. The chain couples TRBV5-1 to TRBJ2-1; tentatively, D is TRBD2 (7 bases). This CDR3 region has 14 residues. The V gene lost 4 bases and the J gene lost 5 bases, with 13 bases spanning the gap. CDR1 and CDR2 from the germline V gene are SGHRS and YFSETQ.